A single sample is the source of the 6 T cell receptor beta chains below, sequenced in a study of OX40 agonist ivuxolimab in advanced cancers. The assay was immunoSEQ multiplex PCR, and TCRdb's table has in-frame clones only and misses some. The sample yields some 74,000 clones, 85% seen once. Sequenced here: CD4+ or CD8+ T cells sorted from blood, sampled in a trial of the OX40 agonist ivuxolimab. These receptors all come from an adult with an advanced solid tumor such as melanoma, head and neck, liver or kidney cancer.

J is TRBJ1-2 and V is TRBV6-4; D uncertain. Trimming stripped 6 bases from V and 5 bases from J, with 10 bases between. The CDR3 is made up of 12 amino acids. Germline V gives CDR1 MRHNA, CDR2 SNTAGT. This chain's CDR3 is CASRPPIYGYTF. CDR3 bases: TGTGCCAGCAGGCCTCCTATTTATGGCTACACCTTC.

The chain has TRBV7-9 and TRBJ1-2; D is ambiguous. There are 14 residues in the CDR3. Germline assignment: CDR1 SEHNR and CDR2 FQNEAQ (reference sequence). The V and J ends lost 0 bases and 8 bases respectively, with 13 bases between them. CDR3 coding DNA: TGTGCCAGCAGCTTAGCGAGGTCTTCAGGCGGCTACACCTTC. Its translation is CASSLARSSGGYTF.

The V call is TRBV4-3, the J call TRBJ2-7; 11 positions match TRBD1. Germline assignment: CDR1 LGHNA and CDR2 YSLEER. The CDR3 has 16 residues. V dropped 2 bases and J dropped 4; count of bases not matched to a gene: 7. The CDR3 sequence is CASSQFQGQGGYEQYF. CDR3 coding DNA: TGCGCCAGCAGCCAATTCCAGGGACAGGGGGGTTACGAGCAGTACTTC.

CDR3: CASSDSGTASYEQYF. In nucleotides, the CDR3 is TGTGCCAGCAGTGACAGCGGTACAGCCTCCTACGAGCAGTACTTC. The rearrangement joins TRBV25-1 to TRBJ2-7; TRBD2 is a possible D gene (5 bases). The CDR3 runs to 15 residues. The germline V and J ends were trimmed by 3 bases and 0 bases, with 12 bases remaining between them. Germline CDR1 is MGHDK and CDR2 is SYGVNS.

This chain connects TRBV5-8 to TRBJ1-6; TRBD1 agrees at 8 bases. Germline V gene lookup returns CDR1 SGHTS and CDR2 YDEGEE. This CDR3 is 15 amino acids long. Trimming at V came to 2 bases and at J to 6 bases, leaving 4 bases not matched to a gene. This CDR3 reads CASSLGQGSNSPLHF. The CDR3 DNA sequence: TGTGCCAGCAGCTTAGGACAGGGCTCTAATTCACCCCTCCACTTT.

The chain employs TRBV11-3 and TRBJ2-7; no firm D call. Germline V gene sequence: CDR1 SGHNT, CDR2 YENEEA. V gave up 5 bases and J gave up 5 bases, with 10 bases separating them. The CDR3 has 12 residues. CDR3 sequence reads: CASSIDGDEQYF. CDR3 sequence (DNA): TGTGCCAGCAGCATCGATGGTGACGAGCAGTACTTC.